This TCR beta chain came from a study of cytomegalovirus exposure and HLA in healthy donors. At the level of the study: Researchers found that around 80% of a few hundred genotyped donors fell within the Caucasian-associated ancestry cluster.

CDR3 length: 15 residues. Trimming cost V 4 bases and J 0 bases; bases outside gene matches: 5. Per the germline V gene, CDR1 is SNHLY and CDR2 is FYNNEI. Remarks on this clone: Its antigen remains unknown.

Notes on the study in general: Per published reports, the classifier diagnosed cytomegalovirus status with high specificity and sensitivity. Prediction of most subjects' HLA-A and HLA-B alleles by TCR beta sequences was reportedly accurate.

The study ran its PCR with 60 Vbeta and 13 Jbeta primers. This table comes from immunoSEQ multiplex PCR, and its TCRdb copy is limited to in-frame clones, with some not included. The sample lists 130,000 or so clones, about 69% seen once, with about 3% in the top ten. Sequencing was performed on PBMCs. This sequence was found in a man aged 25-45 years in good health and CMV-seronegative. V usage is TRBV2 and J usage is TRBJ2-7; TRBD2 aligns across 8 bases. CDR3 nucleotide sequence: TGTGCCAGCAGTGTTATAGCGGGGTTCTCCTACGAGCAGTACTTC. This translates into CASSVIAGFSYEQYF.